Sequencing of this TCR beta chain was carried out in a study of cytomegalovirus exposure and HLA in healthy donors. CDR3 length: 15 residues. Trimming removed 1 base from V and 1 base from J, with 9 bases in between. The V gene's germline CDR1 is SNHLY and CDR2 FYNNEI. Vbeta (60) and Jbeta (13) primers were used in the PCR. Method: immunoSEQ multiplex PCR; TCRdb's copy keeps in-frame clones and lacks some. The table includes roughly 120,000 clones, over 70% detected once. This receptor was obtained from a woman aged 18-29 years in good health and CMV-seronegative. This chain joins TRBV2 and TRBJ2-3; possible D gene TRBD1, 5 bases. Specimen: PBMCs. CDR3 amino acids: CASSEEGYGTDTQYF. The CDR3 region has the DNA TGTGCCAGCAGTGAAGAGGGGTACGGCACAGATACGCAGTATTTT.